This is a list of T cell receptor beta chains from one sample in a study of blood T cell repertoires in COVID-19. Produced via immunoSEQ multiplex PCR; TCRdb's table is partial and in-frame only. The sample has 110,000 or so clones, about 87% seen once. The sample taken for sequencing was peripheral blood. The origin of the receptors is a human donor in a cohort sampled during active COVID-19. Each CDR3 is given with its conserved first and last residue. A D gene is named only where the DNA matches it firmly. Clone size is stated in some rows and not others, as once, few, many or a class when expanded.

16	.	TRBV15	.	TRBJ2-3	CATSRGLGAGPDTQYF	TGTGCCACCAGCAGAGGGTTGGGGGCCGGCCCAGATACGCAGTATTTT
17	TRBD2	TRBV4-2	.	TRBJ2-3	CASSQGAAGGPTDTQYF	TGTGCCAGCAGCCAAGGAGCGGCGGGAGGGCCTACAGATACGCAGTATTTT
15	.	TRBV5-4	.	TRBJ2-7	CASSREADPTYEQYF	TGTGCCAGCAGCCGGGAAGCGGACCCCACCTACGAGCAGTACTTC
17	TRBD1	TRBV5-6	.	TRBJ1-4	CASSPQGTGVGGEKLFF	TGTGCCAGCAGCCCACAGGGGACAGGGGTTGGGGGCGAAAAACTGTTTTTT
14	.	TRBV10-1	.	TRBJ1-2	CASSDQEGVSGYTF	TGCGCCAGCAGTGACCAGGAAGGGGTAAGTGGCTACACCTTC
14	TRBD2	TRBV2	.	TRBJ2-1	CASSEVWGGNEQFF	TGTGCCAGCAGTGAAGTGTGGGGGGGCAATGAGCAGTTCTTC
13	.	TRBV12-3/TRBV12-4	.	TRBJ1-5	CASSSGVGGPQHF	TGTGCCAGCAGTTCAGGGGTGGGCGGACCCCAGCATTTT
18	TRBD2	TRBV2	.	TRBJ2-1	CASSENRGLAGRYNEQFF	TGTGCCAGCAGTGAAAATCGGGGACTAGCGGGGCGTTACAATGAGCAGTTCTTC
19	.	TRBV10-3	.	TRBJ2-3	CAISESVGSGIGATDTQYF	TGTGCCATCAGTGAGTCGGTCGGGTCAGGGATAGGGGCCACAGATACGCAGTATTTT
15	TRBD2	TRBV6-4	.	TRBJ2-1	CASSADPSGINEQFF	TGTGCCAGCAGTGCAGATCCTAGCGGGATCAATGAGCAGTTCTTC
13	.	TRBV5-1	.	TRBJ1-4	CASSLARNEKLFF	TGCGCCAGCAGCTTGGCCAGGAATGAAAAACTGTTTTTT
15	.	TRBV9	.	TRBJ2-7	CASSVEGNTPYEQYF	TGTGCCAGCAGCGTAGAGGGGAACACCCCCTACGAGCAGTACTTC
13	.	TRBV7-8	.	TRBJ1-2	CASSLGGGDGYTF	TGTGCCAGCAGCTTAGGTGGGGGCGATGGCTACACCTTC
15	.	TRBV6-5	.	TRBJ2-6	CASSLRVSGANVLTF	TGTGCCAGCAGCCTCAGGGTATCTGGGGCCAACGTCCTGACTTTC
15	.	TRBV7-9	.	TRBJ1-1	CASLEPVGMNTEAFF	TGTGCCAGCCTAGAACCGGTCGGGATGAACACTGAAGCTTTCTTT
15	TRBD1	TRBV19	few	TRBJ2-2	CASSTDRGNTGELFF	TGTGCCAGTAGTACAGACAGGGGGAACACCGGGGAGCTGTTTTTT
11	.	TRBV19	.	TRBJ2-5	CATWRGETQYF	TGTGCCACCTGGAGGGGAGAGACCCAGTACTTC
15	TRBD1	TRBV3-1/TRBV3-2	.	TRBJ1-6	CASSLAGGKNSPLHF	TGTGCCAGCAGCCTTGCAGGGGGTAAAAATTCACCCCTCCACTTT
16	.	TRBV28	.	TRBJ1-3	CASSLLRRTSGNTIYF	TGTGCCAGCAGTTTACTAAGACGGACATCTGGAAACACCATATATTTT
15	.	TRBV2	.	TRBJ2-3	CASSPRDFGTDTQYF	TGTGCCAGCAGTCCTCGGGACTTTGGCACAGATACGCAGTATTTT
13	.	TRBV27	.	TRBJ2-1	CASSLPGWDEQFF	TGTGCCAGCAGCCTTCCAGGTTGGGATGAGCAGTTCTTC
15	.	TRBV10-3	.	TRBJ2-7	CAIKFGRRDTYEQYF	TGTGCCATCAAGTTCGGCAGACGGGACACCTACGAGCAGTACTTC
17	TRBD1	TRBV9	.	TRBJ1-6	CASSVGIRDRANSPLHF	TGTGCCAGCAGCGTAGGTATTAGGGACAGGGCTAATTCACCCCTCCACTTT
16	TRBD1	TRBV28	.	TRBJ1-5	CASSLWVGRGSQPQHF	TGTGCCAGCAGTTTATGGGTGGGCAGGGGGAGCCAGCCCCAGCATTTT
15	.	TRBV19	.	TRBJ1-5	CASKAVAPSNQPQHF	TGTGCCAGTAAAGCGGTGGCTCCTAGCAATCAGCCCCAGCATTTT
16	TRBD1	TRBV5-6	few	TRBJ1-6	CASSWTGERVNSPLHF	TGTGCCAGCAGCTGGACAGGGGAAAGGGTTAATTCACCCCTCCACTTT
11	.	TRBV20-1	.	TRBJ2-7	CSAILLYEQYF	TGCAGTGCTATCCTCCTCTACGAGCAGTACTTC
11	.	TRBV5-6	.	TRBJ2-6	CASSLEEDLTF	TGTGCCAGCAGCTTGGAGGAGGACCTGACTTTC
16	TRBD2	TRBV5-6	.	TRBJ2-1	CASSLVLAGKAHEQFF	TGTGCCAGCAGCTTGGTCCTAGCGGGGAAGGCTCATGAGCAGTTCTTC
19	.	TRBV15	.	TRBJ2-6	CATSRDMDRRVSGANVLTF	TGTGCCACCAGCAGAGATATGGACAGGAGGGTCTCTGGGGCCAACGTCCTGACTTTC
13	.	TRBV29-1	.	TRBJ1-2	CSAPTGDHYGYTF	TGCAGCGCTCCGACAGGAGACCACTATGGCTACACCTTC
18	TRBD2	TRBV18	.	TRBJ2-1	CASSPPTSGGSSYNEQFF	TGTGCCAGCTCACCACCGACTAGCGGGGGATCTTCCTACAATGAGCAGTTCTTC
13	.	TRBV9	.	TRBJ2-2	CASSVGDTGELFF	TGTGCCAGCAGCGTAGGAGACACCGGGGAGCTGTTTTTT
15	TRBD1	TRBV4-1	.	TRBJ1-1	CASTSGGPGNTEAFF	TGCGCCAGCACCTCAGGGGGCCCCGGGAACACTGAAGCTTTCTTT
14	TRBD2	TRBV11-3	once	TRBJ2-7	CASSSRGSSYEQYF	TGTGCCAGCAGCTCGCGGGGGTCCTCCTACGAGCAGTACTTC
13	TRBD2	TRBV7-3	.	TRBJ2-2	CASSPTSGGELFF	TGTGCCAGCAGCCCGACTAGCGGCGGGGAGCTGTTTTTT
15	TRBD1	TRBV7-9	.	TRBJ1-1	CASSRQGQPKGEAFF	TGTGCCAGCAGCCGACAGGGACAGCCTAAAGGGGAAGCTTTCTTT
14	.	TRBV5-1	.	TRBJ1-5	CASSLDTGSQPQHF	TGCGCCAGCAGCTTGGATACGGGGAGCCAGCCCCAGCATTTT
14	TRBD2	TRBV6-5	.	TRBJ2-7	CASSYSLAFREQYF	TGTGCCAGCAGTTACTCACTAGCGTTCCGCGAGCAGTACTTC
14	.	TRBV18	.	TRBJ2-4	CASSQGLAKNIQYF	TGTGCCAGCTCACAGGGGTTAGCCAAAAACATTCAGTACTTC
17	.	TRBV4-2	once	TRBJ2-2	CASSRPMVEWNTGELFF	TGTGCCAGCAGCCGTCCTATGGTGGAGTGGAACACCGGGGAGCTGTTTTTT
13	TRBD1	TRBV6-5	.	TRBJ2-7	CATPGQGVNEQYF	TGTGCCACCCCGGGACAGGGGGTTAACGAGCAGTACTTC
15	TRBD1	TRBV6-1	.	TRBJ1-2	CASSERAGGLNGYTF	TGTGCCAGCAGTGAGAGGGCAGGGGGACTTAATGGCTACACCTTC
12	.	TRBV12-3/TRBV12-4	.	TRBJ2-1	CASTRSYNEQFF	TGTGCCAGCACCCGCTCCTACAATGAGCAGTTCTTC
13	.	TRBV27	.	TRBJ2-7	CASLWGGPYEQYF	TGTGCCAGCCTCTGGGGCGGTCCCTACGAGCAGTACTTC
13	.	TRBV6-1	.	TRBJ1-2	CASSEGQYYGYTF	TGTGCCAGCAGTGAAGGACAGTACTATGGCTACACCTTC
18	TRBD2	TRBV6-2/TRBV6-3	.	TRBJ2-3	CASSRLGRGGRDTDTQYF	TGTGCCAGCAGCCGATTGGGTCGCGGCGGGAGGGACACAGATACGCAGTATTTT
13	.	TRBV15	.	TRBJ2-7	CATSTFGSYEQYF	TGTGCCACCAGCACTTTCGGTTCCTACGAGCAGTACTTC
16	TRBD2	TRBV5-6	.	TRBJ2-3	CASSSGSGRGSDTQYF	TGTGCCAGCAGTTCTGGTAGCGGGAGGGGCTCAGATACGCAGTATTTT
14	.	TRBV28	.	TRBJ1-2	CASSLTQLRGGYTF	TGTGCCAGCAGTTTAACCCAGTTACGGGGTGGCTACACCTTC
15	.	TRBV28	.	TRBJ1-2	CASSPADRGNYGYTF	TGTGCCAGCAGTCCTGCAGACCGGGGAAACTATGGCTACACCTTC
13	.	TRBV18	once	TRBJ2-2	CASSTIGAGELFF	TGTGCCAGCTCAACAATAGGGGCCGGGGAGCTGTTTTTT
15	.	TRBV19	.	TRBJ2-3	CASSYEAADTDTQYF	TGTGCCAGTAGTTACGAGGCCGCTGACACAGATACGCAGTATTTT
17	.	TRBV11-3	.	TRBJ1-5	CASSLRMGCHSNQPQHF	TGTGCCAGCAGCTTAAGAATGGGCTGTCATAGCAATCAGCCCCAGCATTTT
14	.	TRBV2	.	TRBJ1-4	CASKKEGGNEKLFF	TGTGCCAGCAAGAAAGAGGGAGGAAATGAAAAACTGTTTTTT
18	TRBD1	TRBV12-5	once	TRBJ2-1	CASGWGDPQGGPYNEQFF	TGTGCTAGTGGTTGGGGGGACCCACAGGGGGGACCCTACAATGAGCAGTTCTTC
14	TRBD1	TRBV29-1	.	TRBJ2-3	CSVVKQGGADTQYF	TGCAGCGTTGTTAAACAGGGGGGAGCAGATACGCAGTATTTT
14	TRBD2	TRBV5-6	once	TRBJ2-1	CASSWGGFPVDQIF	TGTGCCAGCAGCTGGGGGGGGTTCCCAGTAGATCAGATCTTC
12	.	TRBV7-9	once	TRBJ2-7	CASSAADYEQYF	TGTGCCAGCAGCGCCGCAGACTACGAGCAGTACTTC